These T cell receptor beta chains were read from a single sample in a study of blood T cell repertoires in COVID-19. Profiling relied on immunoSEQ multiplex PCR, and the TCRdb table lists in-frame clones only, not all of them. The repertoire holds some 270,000 clones, with roughly 89% as singletons. Material: peripheral blood. The receptors originated from a woman aged 40-49 years who had recovered from COVID-19. CDR3s include the opening cysteine and the closing phenylalanine or tryptophan. A D gene is named only where the DNA matches it firmly. Clone size is given for some rows only: seen once, a few or many times, or a class if the clone is expanded.

j_call: TRBJ2-1; v_call: TRBV19; d_call: TRBD1; clone_size: .; cdr3_aa: CASGQGNYNEQFF; cdr3_nt: TGTGCCAGCGGACAGGGAAACTACAATGAGCAGTTCTTC
j_call: TRBJ1-5; v_call: TRBV3-1/TRBV3-2; d_call: .; clone_size: .; cdr3_aa: CASSPAGVNQPQHF; cdr3_nt: TGTGCCAGCAGCCCGGCGGGGGTCAATCAGCCCCAGCATTTT
j_call: TRBJ1-2; v_call: TRBV2; d_call: TRBD1; clone_size: once; cdr3_aa: CASGSGGSDIRIYGYTF; cdr3_nt: TGTGCCAGTGGGTCAGGGGGGTCGGACATTCGGATCTATGGCTACACCTTC
j_call: TRBJ1-1; v_call: TRBV30; d_call: .; clone_size: .; cdr3_aa: CAWGSGAKAFF; cdr3_nt: TGTGCCTGGGGTTCTGGGGCGAAAGCTTTCTTT
j_call: TRBJ2-7; v_call: TRBV4-1; d_call: TRBD1; clone_size: .; cdr3_aa: CASSQHQGAGYEQYF; cdr3_nt: TGCGCCAGCAGCCAACACCAGGGGGCGGGATACGAGCAGTACTTC
j_call: TRBJ2-5; v_call: TRBV27; d_call: TRBD1; clone_size: .; cdr3_aa: CASGTGVWDQYF; cdr3_nt: TGTGCCAGCGGTACAGGGGTTTGGGACCAGTACTTC
j_call: TRBJ2-1; v_call: TRBV9; d_call: TRBD2; clone_size: .; cdr3_aa: CASSVGTSGRDNEQFF; cdr3_nt: TGTGCCAGCAGCGTAGGGACTAGCGGGAGGGACAATGAGCAGTTCTTC
j_call: TRBJ2-5; v_call: TRBV19; d_call: TRBD1; clone_size: .; cdr3_aa: CASARDRGKETQYF; cdr3_nt: TGTGCCAGTGCCCGGGACAGGGGTAAAGAGACCCAGTACTTC
j_call: TRBJ2-1; v_call: TRBV7-8; d_call: TRBD2; clone_size: .; cdr3_aa: CASSLSGRAQFF; cdr3_nt: TGTGCCAGCAGCTTAAGCGGGAGGGCCCAGTTCTTC
j_call: TRBJ2-1; v_call: TRBV27; d_call: TRBD2; clone_size: .; cdr3_aa: CASSFRGSEIGEQFF; cdr3_nt: TGTGCCAGCAGTTTCCGCGGGAGTGAAATTGGTGAGCAGTTCTTC
j_call: TRBJ1-4; v_call: TRBV6-5; d_call: .; clone_size: .; cdr3_aa: CASAGRGEVKLFF; cdr3_nt: TGTGCCAGCGCGGGAAGGGGCGAAGTAAAACTGTTTTTT
j_call: TRBJ1-1; v_call: TRBV4-1; d_call: .; clone_size: .; cdr3_aa: CASSQDILRQTNTEAFF; cdr3_nt: TGCGCCAGCAGCCAAGATATCCTGAGACAGACGAACACTGAAGCTTTCTTT
j_call: TRBJ1-2; v_call: TRBV3-1/TRBV3-2; d_call: .; clone_size: .; cdr3_aa: CASSERTPRYGYTF; cdr3_nt: TGTGCCAGCAGCGAAAGGACACCTCGCTATGGCTACACCTTC
j_call: TRBJ1-1; v_call: TRBV19; d_call: .; clone_size: .; cdr3_aa: CASQGPAGVNTEAFF; cdr3_nt: TGTGCCAGTCAGGGCCCCGCAGGGGTCAACACTGAAGCTTTCTTT
j_call: TRBJ2-3; v_call: TRBV5-8; d_call: .; clone_size: .; cdr3_aa: CASSFAPSFSADTQYF; cdr3_nt: TGTGCCAGCAGCTTCGCCCCCTCGTTTAGTGCAGATACGCAGTATTTT
j_call: TRBJ2-7; v_call: TRBV19; d_call: .; clone_size: once; cdr3_aa: CASSLDSYEQYF; cdr3_nt: TGTGCCAGTAGTCTGGACAGCTACGAGCAGTACTTC
j_call: TRBJ2-3; v_call: TRBV10-1; d_call: .; clone_size: .; cdr3_aa: CASRGHGKDTQYF; cdr3_nt: TGCGCCAGCAGGGGACACGGAAAAGATACGCAGTATTTT
j_call: TRBJ2-2; v_call: TRBV5-1; d_call: .; clone_size: .; cdr3_aa: CASASRGPDTGELFF; cdr3_nt: TGCGCCAGCGCTTCAAGGGGCCCTGACACCGGGGAGCTGTTTTTT
j_call: TRBJ1-1; v_call: TRBV5-1; d_call: TRBD1; clone_size: .; cdr3_aa: CASSLDRGRTEAFF; cdr3_nt: TGCGCCAGCAGCTTGGACAGGGGGCGTACTGAAGCTTTCTTT
j_call: TRBJ2-7; v_call: TRBV7-2; d_call: .; clone_size: .; cdr3_aa: CASSSVPTSPIYEQYF; cdr3_nt: TGTGCCAGCAGCTCCGTCCCAACTAGCCCGATCTACGAGCAGTACTTC
j_call: TRBJ1-5; v_call: TRBV19; d_call: .; clone_size: .; cdr3_aa: CASSIGARSNQPQHF; cdr3_nt: TGTGCCAGTAGTATAGGGGCACGAAGCAATCAGCCCCAGCATTTT
j_call: TRBJ2-5; v_call: TRBV30; d_call: TRBD2; clone_size: .; cdr3_aa: CAWVAGGRETQYF; cdr3_nt: TGTGCCTGGGTAGCGGGAGGTCGGGAGACCCAGTACTTC
j_call: TRBJ1-5; v_call: TRBV7-9; d_call: .; clone_size: .; cdr3_aa: CASSYMTGQPQHF; cdr3_nt: TGTGCCAGCAGCTACATGACTGGTCAGCCCCAGCATTTT
j_call: TRBJ2-1; v_call: TRBV6-6; d_call: TRBD2; clone_size: .; cdr3_aa: CASTTTERGGRNEQFF; cdr3_nt: TGTGCCAGCACCACTACCGAGCGGGGGGGCAGGAATGAGCAGTTCTTC
j_call: TRBJ2-1; v_call: TRBV5-4; d_call: TRBD2; clone_size: .; cdr3_aa: CASSLYSGSPGGEQFF; cdr3_nt: TGTGCCAGCAGCTTGTATAGCGGGAGCCCCGGGGGTGAGCAGTTCTTC
j_call: TRBJ2-1; v_call: TRBV11-2; d_call: TRBD2; clone_size: .; cdr3_aa: CASSPRSRLAGGAGEQFF; cdr3_nt: TGTGCCAGCAGCCCCCGATCCCGACTAGCGGGGGGTGCTGGTGAGCAGTTCTTC
j_call: TRBJ2-2; v_call: TRBV5-4; d_call: TRBD1; clone_size: .; cdr3_aa: CASSMGQGADTGELFF; cdr3_nt: TGTGCCAGCAGCATGGGACAGGGGGCGGACACCGGGGAGCTGTTTTTT
j_call: TRBJ1-6; v_call: TRBV9; d_call: .; clone_size: .; cdr3_aa: CASSVEQINSPLHF; cdr3_nt: TGTGCCAGCAGCGTAGAACAGATAAATTCACCCCTCCACTTT
j_call: TRBJ1-2; v_call: TRBV7-9; d_call: .; clone_size: .; cdr3_aa: CASSLGQIYGYTF; cdr3_nt: TGTGCCAGCAGCTTAGGGCAGATCTATGGCTACACCTTC
j_call: TRBJ2-1; v_call: TRBV7-9; d_call: .; clone_size: .; cdr3_aa: CANLAAGPRYNEQFF; cdr3_nt: TGTGCGAATTTAGCCGCAGGGCCCCGATACAATGAGCAGTTCTTC
j_call: TRBJ2-2; v_call: TRBV5-4; d_call: TRBD1; clone_size: .; cdr3_aa: CASKGAAATGELFF; cdr3_nt: TGTGCCAGTAAGGGGGCGGCTGCTACCGGGGAGCTGTTTTTT
j_call: TRBJ2-1; v_call: TRBV12-3/TRBV12-4; d_call: TRBD2; clone_size: .; cdr3_aa: CASSGGLVGEQFF; cdr3_nt: TGTGCCAGCAGTGGGGGACTAGTGGGTGAGCAGTTCTTC
j_call: TRBJ1-2; v_call: TRBV7-3; d_call: TRBD1; clone_size: .; cdr3_aa: CASSTGGMVYGYTF; cdr3_nt: TGTGCCAGCAGCACAGGGGGCATGGTCTATGGCTACACCTTC
j_call: TRBJ2-7; v_call: TRBV7-2; d_call: .; clone_size: .; cdr3_aa: CASSLAAKGIGSGAYEQYF; cdr3_nt: TGTGCCAGCAGCTTAGCGGCGAAAGGGATAGGATCGGGGGCCTACGAGCAGTACTTC
j_call: TRBJ2-2; v_call: TRBV19; d_call: .; clone_size: .; cdr3_aa: CASSIGGLTGELFF; cdr3_nt: TGTGCCAGTAGTATAGGAGGCCTCACCGGGGAGCTGTTTTTT